This T cell receptor beta chain originates from a study of CD4+ T cells in melanoma. Germline V gene data show CDR1 as MNHEY and CDR2 as SMNVEV (reference sequence). The CDR3 is made up of 16 amino acids. The V and J ends lost 5 bases and 4 bases, in that order; junction bases with no gene match: 11. Remarks on this clone: Its antigen is as yet unknown.

Repertoires were generated with immunoSEQ multiplex PCR, while TCRdb's copy carries only in-frame clones and drops some. In the table there are about 13,000 clones, over 65% of which are singletons. General observations from the study: A reported correlation linked neoantigen-specific CD4+ T cells to CD8+, macrophage and B cell function. Reportedly, melanoma neoantigen-specific CD4+ T cells showed varied differentiation states.

Specimen: cells from a culture (not recorded whether cultured in vitro). This sequence was found in a human donor with melanoma. The chain has TRBV27 and TRBJ2-7, with 10 bases aligning to TRBD1. CDR3 DNA sequence: TGTGCCAGCAGTGAGGGACAGGGGTCGACGGTATACGAGCAGTACTTC. Translating it yields CASSEGQGSTVYEQYF.